These 9 T cell receptor beta chains were sequenced from one sample in a study of CD8+CD57+ T cells in acquired aplastic anemia (dated by TCRdb to 2016 to 2019). Sequencer: Illumina HiSeq 2000. TCR beta VDJ combination and CDR3 sequence profiling used genomic DNA as the template. TCRdb applied fastp at Q25 and MiXCR to the public reads, then kept only in-frame beta chains. Every CDR3 protein is listed once, alongside the most common genes and DNA of its rows. The sample records roughly 200,000 distinct CDR3 sequences, roughly 55% of which are singletons. The ten largest make up 25% to 30% of the sample. Source material: sorted CD4+, CD8+, or CD8+CD57+ T cells (not recorded which) from PBMCs. The receptors stem from a human donor in good health.

This clonotype came up many times. V is TRBV19 and J is TRBJ2-1, with 9 bases fitting TRBD2. The length of the CDR3 is 15 residues. Germline CDR1 reads LNHDA; CDR2 reads SQIVND (reference sequence). Germline trimming cut 9 bases from V and 9 bases from J; bases unmatched to any gene: 15. CDR3 in amino acids: CASQIGEREVGEQFF. Written as DNA, the CDR3 is TGTGCCAGCCAAATTGGGGAGCGGGAGGTCGGTGAGCAGTTCTTC.

Only a few counts were recorded for this clonotype. This chain uses TRBV6-4 with TRBJ2-5; no definite D call. The V gene lost 5 bases and the J gene lost 9 bases, with 19 bases spanning the gap. Germline lookup yields CDR1 MRHNA and CDR2 SNTAGT. This CDR3 is built from 14 residues. CDR3 nucleotide sequence: TGTGCCAGCAGTTACCCTACCGAGAGTTCGTCCCAGTACTTC. Translating it yields CASSYPTESSSQYF.

This clonotype appeared many times. The V and J genes are TRBV13 and TRBJ2-3, with D maybe TRBD2 (5 bases). CDR1 is PRHDT and CDR2 is FYEKMQ in the germline V gene (reference sequence). The V end was cut by 3 bases, the J end by 0 bases, with 13 bases between. The CDR3 sequence is 16 residues long. CDR3 bases: TGTGCCAGCAGCTTTTTCTTAGAGGGCAGCACAGATACGCAGTATTTT. This encodes CASSFFLEGSTDTQYF.

Comment on this clonotype: A clone one base away is much larger, so this may be a read error. In this CDR3 the conserved last residue, phenylalanine or tryptophan, is missing, so a read error is likely. This chain uses TRBV27 with TRBJ2-7; D is perhaps TRBD1 (6 bases). Germline loops: CDR1 MNHEY, CDR2 SMNVEV (reference sequence). Trimming took off 2 bases at V and 5 bases at J, with 13 bases between the two ends. The CDR3 runs to 14 residues. DNA of the CDR3: TGTGCCAGCAGTTTACGGACAGTTCCCCACGAGCAGTACTGC. Its translation: CASSLRTVPHEQYC.

V and J are TRBV19 and TRBJ2-1, with 10 bases identical to TRBD2. V lost 9 bases, J lost 6 bases, and 11 bases stayed unmatched. Germline CDR1 is LNHDA and CDR2 is SQIVND (reference sequence). The CDR3 sequence is 15 residues long. The CDR3 region has the DNA TGTGCCAGCAGTTTGAGCGGGGGGGAATTCAATGAGCAGTTCTTC. Amino acid sequence: CASSLSGGEFNEQFF.

The table lists this clonotype with a few counts. J is TRBJ1-2 and V is TRBV20-1; 7 positions agree with TRBD1. The CDR3 has 13 residues. CDR1 and CDR2 (germline): DFQATT, SNEGSKA (reference sequence). After removal of 4 bases from V and 2 bases from J, the junction contained 4 bases not matched to a gene. CDR3 residues: CSAIPGQNYGYTF. CDR3 coding DNA: TGCAGTGCTATACCGGGACAGAACTATGGCTACACCTTC.

This clonotype has at least ten counts. The chain links TRBV6-4 to TRBJ2-7; D not resolved. CDR1 MRHNA and CDR2 SNTAGT come from the germline V gene. V lost 0 bases and J lost 5, with 11 bases in between. The CDR3 runs 14 residues. This CDR3 is CASSDSSPRHEQYF. The CDR3 DNA reads TGTGCCAGCAGTGACTCATCCCCTCGACACGAGCAGTACTTC.

The chain is built from TRBV29-1 and TRBJ1-2; D call uncertain. V dropped 4 bases and J dropped 4 bases, with 7 bases sitting between them. The CDR3 consists of 11 residues. Germline V gene sequence: CDR1 SQVTM, CDR2 ANQGSEA. The CDR3 spells CSVGDFYGYTF. CDR3 nucleotides: TGCAGCGTTGGGGATTTCTATGGCTACACCTTC.

This clonotype appeared many times. V gene TRBV6-6 combines with J gene TRBJ2-5; no firm D call. Germline assignment: CDR1 MNHNY and CDR2 SVGAGI (reference sequence). This CDR3 spans 11 amino acids. The germline V and J ends were trimmed by 5 bases and 3 bases, with 4 bases remaining between them. DNA of the CDR3: TGTGCCAGCAGTGTCGAAGAGACCCAGTACTTC. It codes for CASSVEETQYF.